The source of this T cell receptor beta chain is a study of blood T cell repertoires in COVID-19. The overall study: COVID-19 samples from acute and convalescent phases originated in the United States, Italy and Spain. PBMCs, B-cell-depleted T cells, or T cells provided the cDNA or gDNA that made up the material.

Trimming removed 6 bases from V and 3 bases from J; junction bases left unmatched: 7. CDR1 MGHDK and CDR2 SYGVNS come from the germline V gene. CDR3 length equals 15 residues. In the source study's methods: Estimates of nucleated cell counts were drawn from the amplification of reference gene primers. Only in-frame clones appear in the TCRdb table, and some are missing; sequencing was by immunoSEQ multiplex PCR. D and trimming were read from the DNA, whereas the V and J calls and clone size are those reported in that table. The table includes around 160,000 clones, approximately 91% detected once. The chain links TRBV25-1 to TRBJ2-2; 7 bases line up with TRBD2. The receptor was isolated from a man between 18 and 35 years old with acute or convalescent COVID-19. What was sequenced was peripheral blood. The CDR3 sequence: CASSGERGYTGELFF. CDR3 DNA sequence: TGTGCCAGCAGCGGCGAGCGGGGCTACACCGGGGAGCTGTTTTTT.